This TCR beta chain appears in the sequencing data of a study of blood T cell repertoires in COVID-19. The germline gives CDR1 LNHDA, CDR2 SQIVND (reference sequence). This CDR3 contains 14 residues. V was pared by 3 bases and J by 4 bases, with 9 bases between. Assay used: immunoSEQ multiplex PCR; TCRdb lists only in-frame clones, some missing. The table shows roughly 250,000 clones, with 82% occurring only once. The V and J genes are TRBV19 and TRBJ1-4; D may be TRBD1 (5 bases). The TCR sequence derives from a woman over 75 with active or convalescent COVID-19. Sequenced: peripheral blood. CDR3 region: CASSIDRRNEKLFF. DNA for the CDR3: TGTGCCAGTAGTATTGACAGACGTAATGAAAAACTGTTTTTT.